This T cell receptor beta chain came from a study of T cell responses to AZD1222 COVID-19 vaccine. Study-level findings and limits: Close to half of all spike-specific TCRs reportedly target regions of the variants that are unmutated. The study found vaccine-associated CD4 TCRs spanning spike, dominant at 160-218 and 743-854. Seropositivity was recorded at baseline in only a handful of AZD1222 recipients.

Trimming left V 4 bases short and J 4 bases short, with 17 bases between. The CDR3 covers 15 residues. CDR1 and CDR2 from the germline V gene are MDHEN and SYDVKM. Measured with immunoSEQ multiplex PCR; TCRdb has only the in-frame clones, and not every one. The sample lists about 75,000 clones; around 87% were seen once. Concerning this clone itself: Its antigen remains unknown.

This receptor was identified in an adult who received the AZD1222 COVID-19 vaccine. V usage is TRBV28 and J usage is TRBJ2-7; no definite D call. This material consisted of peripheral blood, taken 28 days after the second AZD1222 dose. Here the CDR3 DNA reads TGTGCCAGCAGTTCGCCCATGGCAGGCAAGTACGAGCAGTACTTC. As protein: CASSSPMAGKYEQYF.